The clone carrying this T cell receptor (beta chain) was recorded once. Its antigen is undetermined. This record belongs to a study of T-cell reconstitution after alpha-beta-depleted transplantation in children. Study-wide points: From surviving recipient T cells and thymic progenitors came the high day-60 TCRbeta diversity observed in some patients.

CDR3 length: 14 residues. Germline V gene data show CDR1 as MNHEY and CDR2 as SMNVEV (reference sequence). The V end was cut by 11 bases, the J end by 1 base, with 14 bases between. The TCRbeta library incorporated unique molecular identifiers. TCRdb fed the PCR reads into MiXCR, producing one record per CDR3 protein. The sample yields about 980,000 distinct CDR3 sequences, roughly 29% seen once. The chain recombines TRBV27 with TRBJ2-2; D may be TRBD1 (5 bases). The material sequenced was PBMCs, mostly from graft donor cells, taken 360 days after TCRalphabeta/CD19-depleted stem cell transplant. The receptor's source is a boy less than two years old who had a stem cell transplant for SCID, so the T cells may come from the graft donor. The DNA of the CDR3 is TGTGCCCGACCAGACAGATGGAACACCGGGGAGCTGTTTTTT. Protein: CARPDRWNTGELFF.